Listed here is a single T cell receptor beta chain. Authors' analysis steps: By means of reference gene primer amplification, nucleated cell counts were estimated. The data were produced by immunoSEQ multiplex PCR, yet TCRdb's version contains in-frame clones alone and is incomplete. V and J calls and clone size follow that table, whereas D and trimming were derived from the DNA. The sample has around 470,000 clones, 90% seen once. Participant age was roughly 18 to 89 years, and participants resided in approximately 24 US areas. Participants' own reports of clinical history determined their cohort assignment. The sample comes from a study of blood T cell repertoires in COVID-19. Specimen: PBMCs or T cells enriched from blood (not recorded which). This clonotype was obtained from a man between 18 and 29 years old who had recovered from COVID-19.

In DNA, the CDR3 is TGTGCCATCAGCGAACCGGGACAGGGCGGGGATGAGCAGTTCTTC. It specifies CAISEPGQGGDEQFF. The V call is TRBV10-3, the J call TRBJ2-1, with 9 positions matching TRBD1. The germline V gene encodes CDR1 ENHRY and CDR2 SYGVKD. This CDR3 contains 15 residues. V was clipped by 6 bases and J by 8 bases; unmatched bases: 11.